The 4 T cell receptor beta chains below were found in one sample sequenced in a study of OX40 agonist ivuxolimab in advanced cancers. Assay used: immunoSEQ multiplex PCR; TCRdb lists only in-frame clones, some missing. The sample consists of some 99,000 clones, roughly 94% of them appearing once. The sample in question was CD4+ or CD8+ T cells sorted from blood, obtained in a trial of the OX40 agonist ivuxolimab. These receptors originate from an adult with an advanced solid tumor such as melanoma, head and neck, liver or kidney cancer.

This clone appeared a few times. The chain combines TRBV18 with TRBJ1-1; no firm D call. Trimming removed 2 bases from V and 7 bases from J, with 5 bases in between. Germline CDR1 reads KGHSH; CDR2 reads LQKENI. This CDR3 has 11 amino acids. The CDR3 sequence is CASSPAGEAFF. The CDR3 DNA is TGTGCCAGCTCACCAGCAGGTGAAGCTTTCTTT.

The chain links TRBV19 to TRBJ2-7, with D possibly being TRBD1 (6 bases). Trimming cost V 4 bases and J 2 bases, with 12 bases left between them. The CDR3 extends over 14 amino acids. Germline V gene lookup returns CDR1 LNHDA and CDR2 SQIVND (reference sequence). The CDR3 DNA reads TGTGCCAGTAGTACTGACAGGCTAGCCTACGAGCAGTACTTC. Translating gives CASSTDRLAYEQYF.

The chain combines TRBV9 with TRBJ1-1; D not certain. The CDR3 totals 14 residues. The germline V gene encodes CDR1 SGDLS and CDR2 YYNGEE. V was trimmed by 7 bases and J by 1 base, leaving 14 bases between them. The CDR3 protein is CASGVGGSNTEAFF. The CDR3 DNA follows: TGTGCCAGCGGGGTGGGAGGCTCGAACACTGAAGCTTTCTTT.

The chain has TRBV5-4 and TRBJ1-3; perhaps TRBD1 as D (5 bases). This CDR3 has 14 amino acids. Trimming left V 4 bases short and J 5 bases short, with 13 bases between. CDR1 and CDR2 from the germline V gene are SGHNT and YYREEE (reference sequence). The CDR3 DNA reads as TGTGCCAGCAGCCCCGGGGCAGAGAGAAACACCATATATTTT. The encoded protein is CASSPGAERNTIYF. The whole variable domain, remainder taken from reference TRBV5-4 and TRBJ1-3, is ETGVTQSPTHLIKTRGQQVTLRCSSQSGHNTVSWYQQALGQGPQFIFQYYREEENGRGNFPPRFSGLQFPNYSSELNVNALELDDSALYLCASSPGAERNTIYFGEGSWLTVV.